This T cell receptor (beta chain) was captured in a study of cytomegalovirus exposure and HLA in healthy donors. About the research overall: In a later analysis, it was reported that the approximately 110 validation repertoires had been produced on the same platform as the 666 repertoires belonging to the first cohort.

Method: immunoSEQ multiplex PCR; TCRdb's copy keeps in-frame clones and lacks some. The sample has about 200,000 clones; 80% to 90% are singletons. From the approximately 120-subject validation cohort, which was separate from the roughly 630-subject first cohort, the donors were drawn. This clone has just one count. No antigen is known for it. Germline V gene data show CDR1 as SNHLY and CDR2 as FYNNEI. This CDR3 is 14 amino acids long. With 7 bases clipped from V and 4 bases from J, the junction kept 8 bases outside the gene matches. Study results and caveats: For most TCR sequences rarity was the rule, although some public TCRs occurred in many donors. TCR beta chains numbering approximately 150 were designated cytomegalovirus-associated.

The material sequenced was PBMCs. The gene calls are TRBV2 and TRBJ2-5, with 8 bases that match TRBD2. This receptor was identified in a woman between 18 and 30 years old in good health and CMV-seronegative. The CDR3 region has the DNA TGTGCCAGCACACTAGCGGATTTTGGAGAGACCCAGTACTTC. Protein product: CASTLADFGETQYF. The variable domain in full, with the rest retrieved from reference TRBV2 and TRBJ2-5, is EPEVTQTPSHQVTQMGQEVILRCVPISNHLYFYWYRQILGQKVEFLVSFYNNEISEKSEIFDDQFSVERPDGSNFTLKIRSTKLEDSAMYFCASTLADFGETQYFGPGTRLLVL.